The rows below give T cell receptor beta chains drawn from one sample of a study of preoperative IRX-2 immunotherapy in early breast cancer. The table came from immunoSEQ multiplex PCR; TCRdb's copy has only in-frame clones and leaves some out. The table includes about 32,000 clones, around 83% detected once. The source material was lymph node tissue, sampled from a patient treated with IRX-2 immunotherapy. Receptors originate from a human donor with breast cancer. CDR3s leave out the opening cysteine and the closing phenylalanine or tryptophan. Each record gives: V gene, CDR3 length, clone size, CDR3 protein. Expanded clones are given a class, and other clones once, few, many or no size at all.

TRBV15	12	few	ATRGASGKAEQY
TRBV19	15	-	ASSITLSQGSNQPQH
TRBV15	13	few	ATSRDPSSGNTIY
TRBV6-8	16	-	ASSRTGTSLAGANVLT
TRBV19	13	-	ASSPRGRANEKLF
TRBV28	12	-	ASSGERGRHEQY
TRBV18	11	-	ASAPGFIQPQH
TRBV6-8	13	-	ASRTGIGGSSEAF
TRBV6-8	16	few	ASRMDGTRLIWPYEQY
TRBV22-1	12	-	ASSGTGLVQPQH
TRBV19	11	-	ASSAHRLGEQF
TRBV29-1	11	-	SVEPEEAYEQF
TRBV18	14	-	ASSPPRWAGANVLT
TRBV29-1	13	-	SASLAGAPSDTQY
TRBV5-1	14	-	ASSLAPSGGLGEQF
TRBV6-7	13	-	ASSSQGWDTGELF
TRBV30	11	-	AWSPLGGGPRY
TRBV28	13	-	ASSLRVFDTGELF
TRBV10-3	11	-	AIGVQLTDTQY
TRBV19	11	-	ASSRDRAQPQH
TRBV28	11	-	ASSQQGNYGYT
TRBV7-5	13	-	ASSVTIAGEDEQF
TRBV6-8	10	-	AISGSGYEQY
TRBV18	14	-	ASSRTDRGSNQPQH
TRBV29-1	12	once	SVKREVWYNEQF
TRBV6-1	13	-	ASSEVGSTNEKLF
TRBV5-1	12	-	ASSQSQPGRRAF
TRBV6-1	16	-	ASSEGFGGGGAGNTIY
TRBV28	10	-	ASSPLVGTQY
TRBV18	13	-	ASSPPSGSNQPQH
TRBV18	11	-	ASSPEMGNEQF
TRBV11-3	15	-	ASSRRWQGASGNTIY
TRBV19	13	-	ASSLRLAGWYEQF
TRBV6-4	9	-	ASKAGTTIY
TRBV18	14	-	ASSPGQGGSNYGYT
TRBV6-8	15	once	ASSYSWRPGDESEAF
TRBV5-1	15	once	ASSWPVGSGGAETQY
TRBV6-8	12	-	ASRGQFSGNTIY
TRBV6-7	13	-	ASSPDRGRPNEQF
TRBV19	11	-	ASSIDKTDTQY